One sample yielded the 18 T cell receptor beta chains listed below, sequenced in a study of shared T cell receptors in the human thymus. The table came from immunoSEQ multiplex PCR; TCRdb's copy has only in-frame clones and leaves some out. The sample lists 500,000 to 850,000 clones, about 89% seen once, with more than 0.009% in the top ten. This same sample was also taken into another study, of human thymus T cells.

The sequenced sample was thymocytes. All receptors come from a boy younger than two with a congenital heart defect.

This rearrangement joins TRBV5-1 to TRBJ1-2; 8 nucleotides agree with TRBD1. From germline, CDR1 is SGHRS and CDR2 YFSETQ. The CDR3 runs to 13 residues. V shed 4 bases, J shed 8 bases, and the junction held 7 bases outside the gene matches. The CDR3 coding sequence is TGCGCCAGCAGCCGGACAGGGTTCGACGGCTACACCTTC. It specifies CASSRTGFDGYTF.

The J gene is TRBJ1-2, the V gene TRBV6-5; perhaps TRBD1 as D (5 bases). From germline, CDR1 is MNHEY and CDR2 SVGAGI. This CDR3 has 14 amino acids. Between the trimmed V and J ends, which lost 0 bases and 6 bases, there was a span of 11 bases. Written as DNA, the CDR3 is TGTGCCAGCAGTTACTCCCAGGGATCTAATGGCTACACCTTC. Encoded protein: CASSYSQGSNGYTF.

J is TRBJ1-1 and V is TRBV5-1, with a tentative D call TRBD1 (5 bases). Germline lookup yields CDR1 SGHRS and CDR2 YFSETQ. With 5 bases removed from V and 2 bases from J, the gap between germline ends came to 16 bases. The CDR3 is 15 residues long. The CDR3 nucleotides are TGCGCCAGCAGAACAACTGGGGCTGACAACACTGAAGCTTTCTTT. It is translated as CASRTTGADNTEAFF.

The chain joins TRBV28 to TRBJ1-6; D possibly corresponds to TRBD1 (6 bases). In germline, CDR1 is MDHEN, CDR2 SYDVKM. V lost 5 bases and J lost 6, with 17 bases in between. CDR3 length equals 16 residues. The CDR3 coding sequence is TGTGCCAGCAGTCGCAGCAGGGGTTTGGGTAATTCACCCCTCCACTTT. Translating it yields CASSRSRGLGNSPLHF.

This clone was observed a handful of times. The chain employs TRBV5-1 and TRBJ1-3; TRBD1 agrees at 7 bases. This CDR3 has 16 amino acids. Germline V gene sequence: CDR1 SGHRS, CDR2 YFSETQ. The V and J ends lost 4 bases and 0 bases, in that order; junction bases with no gene match: 7. The CDR3, as DNA: TGCGCCAGCAGCACCGGACAGGTGAGCTCTGGAAACACCATATATTTT. The encoded protein is CASSTGQVSSGNTIYF.

The chain couples TRBV5-1 to TRBJ1-1, with unresolved D. V was pared by 0 bases and J by 3 bases, with 18 bases between. CDR3 length: 17 amino acids. Germline CDR1 and CDR2: SGHRS and YFSETQ. The chain's CDR3 is CASSLACFPSGDTEAFF. The DNA for the CDR3 is TGCGCCAGCAGCTTGGCTTGCTTCCCGTCCGGGGACACTGAAGCTTTCTTT.

The chain's CDR3 is CASSYPTGSSYNEQFF. CDR3 bases: TGTGCCAGCAGTTACCCGACGGGGAGCTCCTACAATGAGCAGTTCTTC. The rearrangement links TRBV6-6 to TRBJ2-1; D is perhaps TRBD2 (5 bases). CDR1 MNHNY and CDR2 SVGAGI come from the germline V gene (reference sequence). Trimming stripped 2 bases from V and 0 bases from J, with 11 bases between. CDR3 size: 16 residues.

The CDR3 sequence: CASRRTGRTFF. The CDR3 DNA is TGTGCCAGCAGGAGGACAGGGAGAACTTTCTTT. The J gene is TRBJ1-1, the V gene TRBV6-5; 8 bases match TRBD1. The germline CDR1 and CDR2 sequences are MNHEY and SVGAGI. V lost 6 bases and J lost 12; bases outside the gene matches: 6. This CDR3 contains 11 residues.

The chain is built from TRBV11-1 and TRBJ2-3, with TRBD2 as a possible D gene (5 bases). Germline assignment: CDR1 SGHAT and CDR2 FQDESV (reference sequence). Trimming cost V 5 bases and J 0 bases, with 9 bases left between them. The CDR3 totals 14 residues. The CDR3 DNA follows: TGTGCCAGCAGCCCACTAGTCAGCACAGATACGCAGTATTTT. It translates to CASSPLVSTDTQYF.

The chain employs TRBV4-3 and TRBJ2-6; D may be TRBD2 (6 bases). Germline V lookup: CDR1 LGHNA, CDR2 YSLEER. V lost 2 bases and J 0 bases, leaving 14 bases between the germline ends. This CDR3 has 18 residues. CDR3 in amino acids: CASSQTTRESSGANVLTF. In DNA form, the CDR3 reads TGCGCCAGCAGCCAAACAACTCGGGAGAGCTCTGGGGCCAACGTCCTGACTTTC.

The chain uses TRBV5-1 and TRBJ1-3; D unclear. V gave up 0 bases and J gave up 6 bases, with 7 bases separating them. Germline loops: CDR1 SGHRS, CDR2 YFSETQ. The CDR3 totals 13 residues. The CDR3 DNA reads TGCGCCAGCAGCTTGGGAGGTCTAAACACCATATATTTT. The encoded protein is CASSLGGLNTIYF. Filled out from reference TRBV5-1 and TRBJ1-3, the complete variable domain reads KAGVTQTPRYLIKTRGQQVTLSCSPISGHRSVSWYQQTPGQGLQFLFEYFSETQRNKGNFPGRFSGRQFSNSRSEMNVSTLELGDSALYLCASSLGGLNTIYFGEGSWLTVV.

The chain employs TRBV6-6 and TRBJ1-2; possibly TRBD1 for D (5 bases). Germline V gene lookup returns CDR1 MNHNY and CDR2 SVGAGI (reference sequence). V gave up 4 bases and J gave up 4 bases, with 13 bases separating them. This CDR3 region has 14 residues. CDR3 residues: CASSSPGRPYGYTF. CDR3 bases: TGTGCCAGCAGTTCCCCAGGGCGGCCCTATGGCTACACCTTC.

The rearrangement links TRBV6-5 to TRBJ2-7, with 7 nucleotides matching TRBD1. With V trimmed by 10 bases and J by 1 base, 4 bases remained unmatched. Germline loops: CDR1 MNHEY, CDR2 SVGAGI. The CDR3 spans 12 residues. The CDR3 coding sequence is TGTGCCACCTTGGGACAGTCCTACGAGCAGTACTTC. This gives the protein CATLGQSYEQYF.

V gene TRBV2 combines with J gene TRBJ1-2, with D maybe TRBD1 (6 bases). The CDR3 has 14 amino acids. V lost 2 bases, J lost 6 bases, and 13 bases lay in between. Germline V gives CDR1 SNHLY, CDR2 FYNNEI. Here the CDR3 reads CASSEYQGSDGYTF. DNA for the CDR3: TGTGCCAGCAGTGAATATCAGGGGTCAGATGGCTACACCTTC.

V is TRBV7-8 and J is TRBJ1-4; 9 positions match TRBD1. CDR3 size: 18 residues. Trimming took 3 bases from V and 5 from J; bases not matched to a gene: 13. CDR1 is SGHVS, CDR2 FQNEAQ, per germline. CDR3 sequence (DNA): TGTGCCAGCAGCTTCCCATCCCGGGACAGGGAGGGGAATGAAAAACTGTTTTTT. The encoded protein is CASSFPSRDREGNEKLFF.

The V gene is TRBV6-4, the J gene TRBJ2-3; TRBD1 aligns across 7 bases. The CDR3 loop spans 19 amino acids. Germline lookup yields CDR1 MRHNA and CDR2 SNTAGT. Trimming took 5 bases from V and 0 from J; bases not matched to a gene: 17. CDR3 protein: CASSKNPRQGPTSTDTQYF. The CDR3 DNA reads as TGTGCCAGCAGTAAAAATCCCCGACAGGGCCCGACAAGCACAGATACGCAGTATTTT.

The genes are TRBV29-1 and TRBJ1-2; possibly TRBD1 for D (6 bases). Per germline, CDR1 SQVTM and CDR2 ANQGSEA. Trimming pared 3 bases from V and 4 bases from J, leaving 15 bases between. The CDR3 runs 14 residues. The CDR3 protein is CSVDSRDKGYGYTF. The CDR3 DNA reads as TGCAGCGTTGATAGCCGGGACAAAGGCTATGGCTACACCTTC.

The genes are TRBV4-2 and TRBJ1-1, with 9 nucleotides matching TRBD1. V shed 1 base and J 8 bases; nucleotides not matched to a gene: 5. This CDR3 spans 14 amino acids. Per the germline V gene, CDR1 is LGHNA and CDR2 is YNFKEQ. CDR3 in DNA: TGTGCCAGCAGCCAAGCTAGAGGGACAGGGGAAGCTTTCTTT. It codes for CASSQARGTGEAFF.